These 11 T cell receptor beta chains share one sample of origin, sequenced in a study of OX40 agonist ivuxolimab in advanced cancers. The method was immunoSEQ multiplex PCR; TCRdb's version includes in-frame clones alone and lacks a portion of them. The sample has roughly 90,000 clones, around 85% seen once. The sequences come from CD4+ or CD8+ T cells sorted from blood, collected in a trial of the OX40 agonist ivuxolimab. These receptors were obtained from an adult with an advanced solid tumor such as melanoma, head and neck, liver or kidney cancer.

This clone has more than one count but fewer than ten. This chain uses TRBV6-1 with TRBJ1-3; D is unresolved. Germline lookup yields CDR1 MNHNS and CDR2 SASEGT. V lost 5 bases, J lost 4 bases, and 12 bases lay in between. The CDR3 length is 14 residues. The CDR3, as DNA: TGTGCCAGCAGTCAGTCGGGAGAAGGAAACACCATATATTTT. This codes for CASSQSGEGNTIYF.

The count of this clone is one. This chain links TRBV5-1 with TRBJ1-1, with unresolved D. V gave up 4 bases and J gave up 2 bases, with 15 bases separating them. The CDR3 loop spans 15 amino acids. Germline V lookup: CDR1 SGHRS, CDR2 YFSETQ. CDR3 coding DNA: TGCGCCAGCAGCCCCACCCCCCAAGCTAACACTGAAGCTTTCTTT. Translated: CASSPTPQANTEAFF. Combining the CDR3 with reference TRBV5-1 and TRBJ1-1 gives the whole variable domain KAGVTQTPRYLIKTRGQQVTLSCSPISGHRSVSWYQQTPGQGLQFLFEYFSETQRNKGNFPGRFSGRQFSNSRSEMNVSTLELGDSALYLCASSPTPQANTEAFFGQGTRLTVV.

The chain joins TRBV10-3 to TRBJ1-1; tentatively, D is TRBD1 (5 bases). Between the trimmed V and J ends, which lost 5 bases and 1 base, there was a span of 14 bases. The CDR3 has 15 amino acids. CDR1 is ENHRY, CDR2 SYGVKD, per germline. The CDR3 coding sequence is TGTGCCATCAGTCCTCGGGAGGGGCAGAACACTGAAGCTTTCTTT. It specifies CAISPREGQNTEAFF.

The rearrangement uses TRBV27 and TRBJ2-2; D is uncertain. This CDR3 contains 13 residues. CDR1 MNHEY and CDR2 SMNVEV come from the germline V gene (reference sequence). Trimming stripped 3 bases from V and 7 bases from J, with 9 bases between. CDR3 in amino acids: CASSFVGSGELFF. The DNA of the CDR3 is TGTGCCAGCAGTTTCGTTGGAAGCGGGGAGCTGTTTTTT.

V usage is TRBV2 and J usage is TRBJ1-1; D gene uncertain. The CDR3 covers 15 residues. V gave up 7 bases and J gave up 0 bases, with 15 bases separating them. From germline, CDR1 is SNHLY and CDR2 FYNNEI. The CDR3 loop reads CASMGSFGVNTEAFF. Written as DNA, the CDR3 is TGTGCCAGCATGGGGTCCTTTGGGGTGAACACTGAAGCTTTCTTT.

Here the CDR3 DNA reads TGTGCCAGCAGCTATGGTTTCGATGAGCAGTTCTTC. As protein: CASSYGFDEQFF. J is TRBJ2-1 and V is TRBV7-3, with no clear D. This CDR3 spans 12 amino acids. The germline V gene has CDR1 SGHTA and CDR2 FQGTGA. Trimming removed 4 bases from V and 8 bases from J, with 9 bases in between.

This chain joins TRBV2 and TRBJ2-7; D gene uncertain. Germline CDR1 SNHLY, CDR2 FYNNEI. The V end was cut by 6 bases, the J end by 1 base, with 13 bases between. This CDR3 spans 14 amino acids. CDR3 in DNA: TGTGCCAGCAGCCCAGAGGTGCTATCCTACGAGCAGTACTTC. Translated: CASSPEVLSYEQYF.

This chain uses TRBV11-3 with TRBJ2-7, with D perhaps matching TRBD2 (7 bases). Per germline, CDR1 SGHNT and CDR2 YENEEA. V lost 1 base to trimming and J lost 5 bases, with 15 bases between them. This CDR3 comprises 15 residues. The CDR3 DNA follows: TGTGCCAGCAGCTTAGGAGGGGCGGGGGCCGACGAGCAGTACTTC. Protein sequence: CASSLGGAGADEQYF.

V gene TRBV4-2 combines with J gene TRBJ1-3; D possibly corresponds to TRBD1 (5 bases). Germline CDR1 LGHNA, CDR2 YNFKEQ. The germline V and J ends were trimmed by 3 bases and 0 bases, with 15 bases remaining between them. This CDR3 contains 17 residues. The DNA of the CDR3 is TGTGCCAGCAGCCACAATCGCGCAGGGAACTCTGGAAACACCATATATTTT. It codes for CASSHNRAGNSGNTIYF.

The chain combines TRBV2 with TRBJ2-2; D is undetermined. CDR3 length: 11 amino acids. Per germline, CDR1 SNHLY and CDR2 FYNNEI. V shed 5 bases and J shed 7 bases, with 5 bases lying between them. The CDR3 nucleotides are TGTGCCAGCAGTTCGGACGGGGAGCTGTTTTTT. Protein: CASSSDGELFF.

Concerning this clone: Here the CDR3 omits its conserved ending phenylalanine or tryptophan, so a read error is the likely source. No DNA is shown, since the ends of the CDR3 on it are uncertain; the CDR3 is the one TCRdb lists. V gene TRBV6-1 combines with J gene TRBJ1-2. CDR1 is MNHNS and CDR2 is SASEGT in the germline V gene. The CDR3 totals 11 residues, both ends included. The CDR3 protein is CASSRGGETRV.